This TCR beta chain was found in a study of cytomegalovirus exposure and HLA in healthy donors. Study-wide results and caveats: Analysis was carried out at a later point, and it linked a missense DCLRE1C variant to TCR beta V- and J-gene trimming.

Trimming cost V 2 bases and J 1 base; bases outside gene matches: 9. Germline V gene lookup returns CDR1 SGDLS and CDR2 YYNGEE. The length of the CDR3 is 19 residues. Vbeta (60) and Jbeta (13) primers were used in the PCR. Generated by immunoSEQ multiplex PCR, the TCRdb table keeps only in-frame clones and is missing some. The table records roughly 140,000 clones, less than 9.5% of them present only once. This clone showed up just a few times. The target antigen is unknown. Sequences were obtained from PBMCs. The receptor was isolated from a male donor in good health and CMV-seronegative. The chain is built from TRBV9 and TRBJ2-1; 13 bases map to TRBD2. The CDR3 sequence is CASSVPLAGGPGSYNEQFF. For the CDR3, the DNA is TGTGCCAGCAGCGTTCCACTAGCGGGAGGGCCGGGGTCCTACAATGAGCAGTTCTTC.